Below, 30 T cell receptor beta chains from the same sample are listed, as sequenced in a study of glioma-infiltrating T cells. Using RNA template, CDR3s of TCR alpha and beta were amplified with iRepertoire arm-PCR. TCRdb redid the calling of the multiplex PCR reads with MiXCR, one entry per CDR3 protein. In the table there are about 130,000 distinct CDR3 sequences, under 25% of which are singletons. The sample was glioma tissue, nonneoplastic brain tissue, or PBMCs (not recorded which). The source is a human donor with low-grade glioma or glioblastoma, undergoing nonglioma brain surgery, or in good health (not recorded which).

The CDR3 nucleotides read TGTGCCAGCAGCTCCCAAGGGAGGTTAGCCAAAAACATTCAGTACTTC. Protein sequence: CASSSQGRLAKNIQYF. The rearrangement joins TRBV7-2 to TRBJ2-4; D is possibly TRBD2 (6 bases). Germline V gene lookup returns CDR1 SGHTA and CDR2 FQGNSA. The ends were cut back, 4 bases at V and 0 bases at J, with 13 bases in the middle. CDR3 size: 16 residues. Full variable domain (rest looked up from reference TRBV7-2 and TRBJ2-4): GAGVSQSPSNKVTEKGKDVELRCDPISGHTALYWYRQSLGQGLEFLIYFQGNSAPDKSGLPSDRFSAERTGGSVSTLTIQRTQQEDSAVYLCASSSQGRLAKNIQYFGAGTRLSVL.

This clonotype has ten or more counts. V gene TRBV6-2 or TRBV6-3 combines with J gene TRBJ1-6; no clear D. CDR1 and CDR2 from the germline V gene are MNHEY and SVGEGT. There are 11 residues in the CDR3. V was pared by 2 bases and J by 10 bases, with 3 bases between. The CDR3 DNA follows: TGTGCCAGCAGTTACGGGTCACCCCTCCACTTT. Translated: CASSYGSPLHF.

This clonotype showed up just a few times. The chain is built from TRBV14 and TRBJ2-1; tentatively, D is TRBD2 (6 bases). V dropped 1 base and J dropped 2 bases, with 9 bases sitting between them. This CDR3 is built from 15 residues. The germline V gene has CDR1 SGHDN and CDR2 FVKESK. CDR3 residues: CASSQVGRTYNEQFF. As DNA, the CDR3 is TGTGCCAGCAGCCAAGTTGGGAGGACCTACAATGAGCAGTTCTTC.

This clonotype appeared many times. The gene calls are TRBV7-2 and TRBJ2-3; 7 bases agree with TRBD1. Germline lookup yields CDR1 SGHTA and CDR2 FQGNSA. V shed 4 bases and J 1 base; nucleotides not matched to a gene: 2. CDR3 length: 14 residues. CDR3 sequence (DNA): TGTGCCAGCAGCTACACAGGGGGCACAGATACGCAGTATTTT. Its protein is CASSYTGGTDTQYF.

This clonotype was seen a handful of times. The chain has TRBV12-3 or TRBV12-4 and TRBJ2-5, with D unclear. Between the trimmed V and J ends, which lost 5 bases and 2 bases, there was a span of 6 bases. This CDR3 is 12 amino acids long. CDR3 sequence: CASSPRQETQYF. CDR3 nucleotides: TGTGCCAGCAGTCCCCGGCAAGAGACCCAGTACTTC.

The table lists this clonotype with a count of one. The CDR3 sequence is CARSLWDPTEAFF. The DNA of the CDR3 is TGTGCCAGAAGCTTGTGGGACCCCACTGAAGCTTTCTTT. The V call is TRBV3-1, the J call TRBJ1-1, with D possibly TRBD1 on 5 matching bases. The length of the CDR3 is 13 residues. Trimming left V 9 bases short and J 4 bases short, with 15 bases between. Germline V gene data show CDR1 as LGHDT and CDR2 as YNNKEL (reference sequence).

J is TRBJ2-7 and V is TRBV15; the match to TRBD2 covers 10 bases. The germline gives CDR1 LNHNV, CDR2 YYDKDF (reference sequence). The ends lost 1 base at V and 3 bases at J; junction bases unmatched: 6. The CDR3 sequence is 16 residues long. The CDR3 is CATSRAASSGGYEQYV. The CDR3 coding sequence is TGTGCCACCAGCAGAGCCGCCTCTAGCGGGGGCTACGAGCAGTACGTC.

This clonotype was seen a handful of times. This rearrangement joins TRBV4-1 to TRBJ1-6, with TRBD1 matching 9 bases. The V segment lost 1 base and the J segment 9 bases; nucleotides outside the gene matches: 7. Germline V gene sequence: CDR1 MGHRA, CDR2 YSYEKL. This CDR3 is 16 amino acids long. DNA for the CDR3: TGCGCCAGCAGCCAAGTAACAGGGGGCGCCTCTTCACCCCTCCACTTT. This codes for CASSQVTGGASSPLHF.

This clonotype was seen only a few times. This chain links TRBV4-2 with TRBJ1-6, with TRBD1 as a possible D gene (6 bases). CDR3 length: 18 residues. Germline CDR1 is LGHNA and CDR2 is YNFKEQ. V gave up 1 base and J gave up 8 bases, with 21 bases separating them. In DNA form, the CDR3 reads TGTGCCAGCAGCCAAGTCGGGAAGATCCTCCCAGGGGATTCACCCCTCCACTTT. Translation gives CASSQVGKILPGDSPLHF.

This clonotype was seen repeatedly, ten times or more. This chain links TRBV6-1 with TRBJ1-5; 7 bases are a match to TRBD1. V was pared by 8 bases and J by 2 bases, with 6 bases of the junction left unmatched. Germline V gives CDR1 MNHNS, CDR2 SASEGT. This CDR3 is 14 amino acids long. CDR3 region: CASLGQIGNQPQHF. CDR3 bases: TGTGCCAGCCTGGGACAGATCGGCAATCAGCCCCAGCATTTT.

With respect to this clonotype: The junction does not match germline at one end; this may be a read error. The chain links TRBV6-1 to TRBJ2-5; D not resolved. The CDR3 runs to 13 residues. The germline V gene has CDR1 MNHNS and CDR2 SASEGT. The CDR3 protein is CACSEVVEETQYF. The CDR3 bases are TGTGCCTGCAGTGAAGTAGTAGAAGAGACCCAGTACTTC.

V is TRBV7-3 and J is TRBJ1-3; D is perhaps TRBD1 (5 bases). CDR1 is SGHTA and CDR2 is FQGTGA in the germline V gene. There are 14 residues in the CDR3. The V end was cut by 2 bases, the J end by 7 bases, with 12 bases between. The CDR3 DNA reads TGTGCCAGCAGCTTACGAGGCAGGGATAACACCATATATTTT. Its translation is CASSLRGRDNTIYF.

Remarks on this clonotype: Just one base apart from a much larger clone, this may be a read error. CDR3 in amino acids: CASNQGRRNTEAFF. CDR3 bases: TGTGCCAGCAACCAAGGCAGGAGGAACACTGAAGCTTTCTTT. The chain carries TRBV4-2 and TRBJ1-1; D remains unclear. The CDR3 has 14 residues. Germline V gene data show CDR1 as LGHNA and CDR2 as YNFKEQ.

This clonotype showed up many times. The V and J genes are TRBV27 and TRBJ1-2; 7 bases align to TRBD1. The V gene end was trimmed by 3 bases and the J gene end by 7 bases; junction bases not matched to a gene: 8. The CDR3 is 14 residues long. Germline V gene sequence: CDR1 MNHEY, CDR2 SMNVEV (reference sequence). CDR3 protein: CASSFRDSAGGYTF. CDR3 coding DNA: TGTGCCAGCAGTTTCCGGGACAGCGCAGGTGGCTACACCTTC.

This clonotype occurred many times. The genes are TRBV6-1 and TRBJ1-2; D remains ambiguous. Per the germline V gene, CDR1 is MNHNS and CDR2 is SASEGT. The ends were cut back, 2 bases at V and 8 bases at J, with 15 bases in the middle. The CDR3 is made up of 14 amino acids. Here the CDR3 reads CASSEINSADGYTF. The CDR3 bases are TGTGCCAGCAGTGAAATTAATTCGGCAGACGGCTACACCTTC.

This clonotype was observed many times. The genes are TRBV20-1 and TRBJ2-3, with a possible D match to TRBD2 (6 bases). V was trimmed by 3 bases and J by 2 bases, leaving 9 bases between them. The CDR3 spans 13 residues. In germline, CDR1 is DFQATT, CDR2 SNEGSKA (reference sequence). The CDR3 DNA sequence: TGCAGTGCTAGGGGCGGGATCACAGATACGCAGTATTTT. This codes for CSARGGITDTQYF.

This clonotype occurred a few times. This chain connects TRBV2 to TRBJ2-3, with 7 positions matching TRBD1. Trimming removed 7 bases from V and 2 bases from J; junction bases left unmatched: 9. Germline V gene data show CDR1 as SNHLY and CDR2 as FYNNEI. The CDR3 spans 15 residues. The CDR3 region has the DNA TGTGCCAGCAACCGACAGGGATCGACCACAGATACGCAGTATTTT. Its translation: CASNRQGSTTDTQYF.

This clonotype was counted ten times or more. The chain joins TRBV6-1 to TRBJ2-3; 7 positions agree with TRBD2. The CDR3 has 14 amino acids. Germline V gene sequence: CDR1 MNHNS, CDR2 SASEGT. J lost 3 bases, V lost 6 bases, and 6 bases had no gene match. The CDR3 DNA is TGTGCCAGCAGGCCTGGGCGGGGGACAGATACGCAGTATTTT. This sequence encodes CASRPGRGTDTQYF.

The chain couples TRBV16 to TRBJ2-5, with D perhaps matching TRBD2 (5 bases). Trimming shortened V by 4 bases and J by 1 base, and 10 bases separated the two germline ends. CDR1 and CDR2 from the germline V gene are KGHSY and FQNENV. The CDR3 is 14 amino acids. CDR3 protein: CASSRLTAQETQYF. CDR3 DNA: TGTGCCAGCAGCCGACTAACAGCCCAAGAGACCCAGTACTTC.

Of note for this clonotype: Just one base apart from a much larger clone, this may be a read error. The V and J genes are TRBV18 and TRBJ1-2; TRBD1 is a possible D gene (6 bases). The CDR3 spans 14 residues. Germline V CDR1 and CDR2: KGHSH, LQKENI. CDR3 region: CGSSHPTGPYGYTF. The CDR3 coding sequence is TGTGGCAGCTCACACCCGACAGGCCCCTATGGCTACACCTTC.

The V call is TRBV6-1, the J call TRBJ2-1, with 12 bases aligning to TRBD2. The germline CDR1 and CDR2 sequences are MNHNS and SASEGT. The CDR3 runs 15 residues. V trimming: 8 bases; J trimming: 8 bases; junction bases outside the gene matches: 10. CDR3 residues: CASQTTSGGGHEQFF. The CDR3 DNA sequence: TGTGCCAGCCAAACGACTAGCGGGGGAGGCCATGAGCAGTTCTTC.

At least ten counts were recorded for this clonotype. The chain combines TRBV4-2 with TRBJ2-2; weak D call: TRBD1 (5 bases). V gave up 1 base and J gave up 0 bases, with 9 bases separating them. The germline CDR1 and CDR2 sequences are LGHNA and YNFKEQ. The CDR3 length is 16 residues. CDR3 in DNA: TGTGCCAGCAGCCAAGTCACAGGATCGAACACCGGGGAGCTGTTTTTT. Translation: CASSQVTGSNTGELFF.

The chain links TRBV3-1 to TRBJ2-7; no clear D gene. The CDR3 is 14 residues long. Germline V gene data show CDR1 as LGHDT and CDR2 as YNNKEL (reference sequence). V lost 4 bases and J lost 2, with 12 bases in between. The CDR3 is CASSRGAAAYEQYV. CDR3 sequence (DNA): TGTGCCAGCAGCCGCGGTGCAGCCGCCTACGAGCAGTACGTC.

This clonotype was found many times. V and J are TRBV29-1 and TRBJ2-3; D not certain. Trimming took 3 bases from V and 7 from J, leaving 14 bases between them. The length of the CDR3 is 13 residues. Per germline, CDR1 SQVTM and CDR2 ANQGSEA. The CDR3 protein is CSVDQLGRNTQYF. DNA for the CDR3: TGCAGCGTTGACCAACTCGGACGCAATACGCAGTATTTT.

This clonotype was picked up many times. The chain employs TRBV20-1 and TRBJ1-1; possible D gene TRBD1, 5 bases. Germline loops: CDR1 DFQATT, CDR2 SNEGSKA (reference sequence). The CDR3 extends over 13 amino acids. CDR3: CRASGLRGRGAFF. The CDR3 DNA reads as TGCAGAGCCTCAGGGTTAAGGGGAAGGGGAGCTTTCTTT.

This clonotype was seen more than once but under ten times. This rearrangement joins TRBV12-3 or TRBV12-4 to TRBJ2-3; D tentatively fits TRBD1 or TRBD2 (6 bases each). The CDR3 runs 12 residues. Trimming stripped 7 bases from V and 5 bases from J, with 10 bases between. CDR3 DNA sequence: TGTGCCAGCACCAAGGGGGGAGATACGCAGTATTTT. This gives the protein CASTKGGDTQYF.

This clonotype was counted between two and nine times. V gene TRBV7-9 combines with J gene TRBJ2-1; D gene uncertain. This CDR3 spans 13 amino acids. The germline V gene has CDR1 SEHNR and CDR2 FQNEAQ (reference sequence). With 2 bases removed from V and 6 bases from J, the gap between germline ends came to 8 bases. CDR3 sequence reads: CASSLITPNEQFF. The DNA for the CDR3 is TGTGCCAGCAGCTTAATTACACCCAATGAGCAGTTCTTC. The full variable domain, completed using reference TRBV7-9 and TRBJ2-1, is DTGVSQNPRHKITKRGQNVTFRCDPISEHNRLYWYRQTLGQGPEFLTYFQNEAQLEKSRLLSDRFSAERPKGSFSTLEIQRTEQGDSAMYLCASSLITPNEQFFGPGTRLTVL.

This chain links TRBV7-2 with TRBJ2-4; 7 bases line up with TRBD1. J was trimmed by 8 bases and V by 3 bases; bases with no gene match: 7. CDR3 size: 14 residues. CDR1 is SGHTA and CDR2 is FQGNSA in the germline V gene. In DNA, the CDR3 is TGTGCCAGCAGCTTTAACAGGGGTCGCGACATTCAGTACTTC. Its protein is CASSFNRGRDIQYF. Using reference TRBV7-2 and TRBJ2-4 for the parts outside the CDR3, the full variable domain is GAGVSQSPSNKVTEKGKDVELRCDPISGHTALYWYRQSLGQGLEFLIYFQGNSAPDKSGLPSDRFSAERTGGSVSTLTIQRTQQEDSAVYLCASSFNRGRDIQYFGAGTRLSVL.

Here the CDR3 reads CASSRVPGQGNSPLHF. CDR3 DNA: TGCGCCAGCAGCCGAGTACCTGGACAGGGCAATTCACCCCTCCACTTT. This chain joins TRBV4-1 and TRBJ1-6; 8 bases agree with TRBD1. The trim removed 4 bases at V and 7 bases at J, leaving 9 bases unmatched. The germline V gene has CDR1 MGHRA and CDR2 YSYEKL. CDR3 size: 16 residues.

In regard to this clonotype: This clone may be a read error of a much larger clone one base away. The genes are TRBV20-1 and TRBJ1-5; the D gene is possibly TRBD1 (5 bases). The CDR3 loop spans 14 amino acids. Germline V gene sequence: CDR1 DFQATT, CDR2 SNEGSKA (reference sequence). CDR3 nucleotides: TGCAGTGTTAGAGATCGCAGGGACAATCAGCCCCAGCATTTT. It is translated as CSVRDRRDNQPQHF.